The rows below give T cell receptor beta chains drawn from one sample of a study of blood T cell repertoires in COVID-19. Repertoires were generated with immunoSEQ multiplex PCR, while TCRdb's copy carries only in-frame clones and drops some. The sample records 15,000 to 20,000 clones, 80% being singletons. The specimen was peripheral blood. The receptors here all came from a man older than 75 with acute or convalescent COVID-19. CDR3s include the opening cysteine and the closing phenylalanine or tryptophan. D genes are given only for firm matches. Rows give clone size only sometimes, using once, few, many, or a class for an expanded clone.

clone_size: NA; d_call: NA; v_call: TRBV6-2/TRBV6-3; j_call: TRBJ2-2; cdr3_aa: CASSYEVGGADTGELFF; cdr3_nt: TGTGCCAGCAGTTACGAAGTAGGGGGGGCGGACACCGGGGAGCTGTTTTTT
clone_size: NA; d_call: TRBD1; v_call: TRBV7-9; j_call: TRBJ2-7; cdr3_aa: CASSFAGTDQYF; cdr3_nt: TGTGCCAGCAGCTTTGCCGGGACAGATCAGTACTTC
clone_size: NA; d_call: NA; v_call: TRBV4-3; j_call: TRBJ1-3; cdr3_aa: CASSQDTASGNTIYF; cdr3_nt: TGCGCCAGCAGCCAAGATACAGCCTCTGGAAACACCATATATTTT
clone_size: NA; d_call: TRBD1; v_call: TRBV19; j_call: TRBJ1-5; cdr3_aa: CASSRRTGTATYSNQPQHF; cdr3_nt: TGTGCCAGTAGTCGTCGGACAGGGACGGCAACGTATAGCAATCAGCCCCAGCATTTT
clone_size: NA; d_call: NA; v_call: TRBV6-5; j_call: TRBJ2-7; cdr3_aa: CASSYRTGWRGEQYF; cdr3_nt: TGTGCCAGCAGTTACCGAACAGGGTGGAGAGGGGAGCAGTACTTC
clone_size: NA; d_call: NA; v_call: TRBV7-9; j_call: TRBJ1-5; cdr3_aa: CASSPPQGSNQPQHF; cdr3_nt: TGTGCCAGCAGCCCACCCCAGGGGAGCAATCAGCCCCAGCATTTT
clone_size: few; d_call: NA; v_call: TRBV3-1/TRBV3-2; j_call: TRBJ2-2; cdr3_aa: CASSQASTGELFF; cdr3_nt: TGTGCCAGCAGCCAAGCTAGCACCGGGGAGCTGTTTTTT
clone_size: NA; d_call: NA; v_call: TRBV30; j_call: TRBJ1-6; cdr3_aa: CAWSRQNNSPLHF; cdr3_nt: TGTGCCTGGAGTCGACAGAATAATTCACCCCTCCACTTT
clone_size: once; d_call: NA; v_call: TRBV4-1; j_call: TRBJ1-1; cdr3_aa: CASSQDSYTEAFF; cdr3_nt: TGCGCCAGCAGCCAAGATAGTTACACTGAAGCTTTCTTT
clone_size: NA; d_call: TRBD1; v_call: TRBV7-3; j_call: TRBJ2-5; cdr3_aa: CASSYGRQGAGETQYF; cdr3_nt: TGTGCCAGCAGCTACGGACGACAGGGGGCTGGGGAGACCCAGTACTTC
clone_size: NA; d_call: TRBD2; v_call: TRBV7-2; j_call: TRBJ2-2; cdr3_aa: CASSQSLAGGRGGELFF; cdr3_nt: TGTGCCAGCAGCCAATCGTTGGCGGGGGGGCGTGGCGGGGAGCTGTTTTTT
clone_size: NA; d_call: NA; v_call: TRBV6-2/TRBV6-3; j_call: TRBJ2-3; cdr3_aa: CASSYSSGSTDTQYF; cdr3_nt: TGTGCCAGCAGTTACTCGAGTGGTAGCACAGATACGCAGTATTTT
clone_size: NA; d_call: TRBD1; v_call: TRBV5-8; j_call: TRBJ2-3; cdr3_aa: CASSYDRGTDTQYF; cdr3_nt: TGTGCCAGCAGCTATGACAGGGGGACAGATACGCAGTATTTT
clone_size: NA; d_call: NA; v_call: TRBV5-4; j_call: TRBJ2-1; cdr3_aa: CASSLLGGVEQFF; cdr3_nt: TGTGCCAGCAGCTTGTTGGGGGGAGTGGAGCAGTTCTTC
clone_size: NA; d_call: TRBD1; v_call: TRBV6-1; j_call: TRBJ1-5; cdr3_aa: CASSSGTGSWTPQHF; cdr3_nt: TGTGCCAGCAGCTCCGGGACAGGGTCCTGGACGCCCCAGCATTTT
clone_size: NA; d_call: NA; v_call: TRBV5-4; j_call: TRBJ1-1; cdr3_aa: CASSPGGVNTEAFF; cdr3_nt: TGTGCCAGCAGCCCGGGAGGGGTAAACACTGAAGCTTTCTTT
clone_size: NA; d_call: NA; v_call: TRBV6-2/TRBV6-3; j_call: TRBJ2-5; cdr3_aa: CASSATGSYETQYF; cdr3_nt: TGTGCCAGCAGTGCAACCGGGTCCTATGAGACCCAGTACTTC
clone_size: NA; d_call: NA; v_call: TRBV7-9; j_call: TRBJ2-7; cdr3_aa: CASSSIQRIPTTEQYF; cdr3_nt: TGTGCCAGCAGCTCTATTCAGCGGATACCCACTACGGAGCAGTACTTC
clone_size: NA; d_call: NA; v_call: TRBV7-9; j_call: TRBJ2-7; cdr3_aa: CASSLAFGGYEQYF; cdr3_nt: TGTGCCAGCAGCTTAGCCTTTGGGGGGTACGAGCAGTACTTC
clone_size: NA; d_call: TRBD2; v_call: TRBV19; j_call: TRBJ2-6; cdr3_aa: CASSIYPGGGTGANVLTF; cdr3_nt: TGTGCCAGTAGTATATACCCCGGCGGGGGAACTGGGGCCAACGTCCTGACTTTC
clone_size: NA; d_call: TRBD2; v_call: TRBV19; j_call: TRBJ2-5; cdr3_aa: CASSIGLAGQETQYF; cdr3_nt: TGTGCCAGTAGTATAGGACTAGCGGGCCAAGAGACCCAGTACTTC
clone_size: NA; d_call: NA; v_call: TRBV10-3; j_call: TRBJ1-2; cdr3_aa: CAISESAGLGSYGYTF; cdr3_nt: TGTGCCATCAGTGAGTCGGCAGGGTTGGGGTCCTATGGCTACACCTTC
clone_size: NA; d_call: TRBD1; v_call: TRBV11-2; j_call: TRBJ1-2; cdr3_aa: CASSTDGQGAGYTF; cdr3_nt: TGTGCCAGCAGCACAGACGGACAGGGAGCTGGCTACACCTTC
clone_size: NA; d_call: TRBD1; v_call: TRBV5-5; j_call: TRBJ1-2; cdr3_aa: CASSLGQGTYGYTF; cdr3_nt: TGTGCCAGCAGCTTGGGACAGGGGACCTATGGCTACACCTTC
clone_size: once; d_call: NA; v_call: TRBV6-6; j_call: TRBJ1-2; cdr3_aa: CASSPTQGSYGYTF; cdr3_nt: TGTGCCAGCAGTCCCACTCAGGGCAGCTATGGCTACACCTTC
clone_size: NA; d_call: NA; v_call: TRBV18; j_call: TRBJ1-4; cdr3_aa: CASSPLEGTNEKLFF; cdr3_nt: TGTGCCAGCTCACCCCTAGAAGGAACTAATGAAAAACTGTTTTTT
clone_size: NA; d_call: NA; v_call: TRBV4-1; j_call: TRBJ2-7; cdr3_aa: CASSPGLGGGTYEQYF; cdr3_nt: TGCGCCAGCAGCCCTGGACTAGGCGGGGGCACCTACGAGCAGTACTTC
clone_size: few; d_call: TRBD2; v_call: TRBV5-1; j_call: TRBJ2-7; cdr3_aa: CASSWGLAGVQDEQYF; cdr3_nt: TGCGCCAGCAGCTGGGGACTAGCGGGCGTCCAGGACGAGCAGTACTTC
clone_size: NA; d_call: TRBD2; v_call: TRBV6-5; j_call: TRBJ2-1; cdr3_aa: CASRGPYRGGNEQFF; cdr3_nt: TGTGCCAGCCGGGGGCCATACCGGGGGGGCAATGAGCAGTTCTTC
clone_size: NA; d_call: TRBD1; v_call: TRBV6-6; j_call: TRBJ2-3; cdr3_aa: CATRDRVSGGQDTQYF; cdr3_nt: TGTGCCACCCGAGATCGTGTCTCAGGGGGACAAGATACGCAGTATTTT
clone_size: NA; d_call: NA; v_call: TRBV7-9; j_call: TRBJ2-1; cdr3_aa: CASSEDNQVQFF; cdr3_nt: TGTGCCAGCAGCGAAGACAATCAGGTGCAGTTCTTC
clone_size: few; d_call: NA; v_call: TRBV5-1; j_call: TRBJ1-2; cdr3_aa: CASSGALTGGGYTF; cdr3_nt: TGCGCCAGCAGCGGAGCCTTGACAGGCGGAGGCTACACCTTC
clone_size: NA; d_call: TRBD1; v_call: TRBV27; j_call: TRBJ1-1; cdr3_aa: CASSVDRDTEAFF; cdr3_nt: TGTGCCAGCAGCGTCGACAGGGATACTGAAGCTTTCTTT
clone_size: NA; d_call: TRBD1; v_call: TRBV18; j_call: TRBJ2-3; cdr3_aa: CASSLRTGITDTQYF; cdr3_nt: TGTGCCAGCTCACTCAGGACAGGAATCACAGATACGCAGTATTTT
clone_size: NA; d_call: TRBD1; v_call: TRBV29-1; j_call: TRBJ1-2; cdr3_aa: CSVSDRVYYGYTF; cdr3_nt: TGCAGCGTATCCGACAGGGTCTACTATGGCTACACCTTC
clone_size: NA; d_call: TRBD1; v_call: TRBV6-5; j_call: TRBJ2-1; cdr3_aa: CASTPGSGGYNEQFF; cdr3_nt: TGTGCCAGCACCCCGGGGTCAGGGGGTTACAATGAGCAGTTCTTC
clone_size: NA; d_call: TRBD1; v_call: TRBV18; j_call: TRBJ1-3; cdr3_aa: CASSPDRVAGNTIYF; cdr3_nt: TGTGCCAGCTCACCGGACAGGGTGGCTGGAAACACCATATATTTT
clone_size: NA; d_call: NA; v_call: TRBV5-6; j_call: TRBJ1-1; cdr3_aa: CASSSVGENTEAFF; cdr3_nt: TGTGCCAGCAGCTCTGTGGGAGAGAACACTGAAGCTTTCTTT
clone_size: NA; d_call: NA; v_call: TRBV18; j_call: TRBJ2-1; cdr3_aa: CASSSRGGAFYNEQFF; cdr3_nt: TGTGCCAGCTCGTCGAGAGGGGGGGCCTTCTACAATGAGCAGTTCTTC
clone_size: few; d_call: NA; v_call: TRBV7-3; j_call: TRBJ1-1; cdr3_aa: CASSLQAGPNTEAFF; cdr3_nt: TGTGCCAGCAGCTTACAGGCAGGGCCGAACACTGAAGCTTTCTTT
clone_size: NA; d_call: NA; v_call: TRBV24-1; j_call: TRBJ1-2; cdr3_aa: CATSGGPGEIGYGYTF; cdr3_nt: TGTGCCACCAGTGGTGGGCCGGGGGAAATTGGCTATGGCTACACCTTC
clone_size: NA; d_call: TRBD1; v_call: TRBV29-1; j_call: TRBJ2-7; cdr3_aa: CSVAGQAYEQYF; cdr3_nt: TGCAGCGTCGCGGGACAGGCCTACGAGCAGTACTTC
clone_size: NA; d_call: NA; v_call: TRBV2; j_call: TRBJ1-1; cdr3_aa: CASLPQGNTEAFF; cdr3_nt: TGTGCCAGTTTACCTCAGGGGAACACTGAAGCTTTCTTT
clone_size: NA; d_call: TRBD1; v_call: TRBV7-7; j_call: TRBJ2-6; cdr3_aa: CASSRFPGQGVSGANVLTF; cdr3_nt: TGTGCTAGCAGCAGGTTTCCGGGACAGGGCGTCTCTGGGGCCAACGTCCTGACTTTC
clone_size: medium-sized; d_call: NA; v_call: TRBV19; j_call: TRBJ1-2; cdr3_aa: CASSIGSGDGYTF; cdr3_nt: TGTGCCAGTAGTATAGGTTCGGGGGATGGCTACACCTTC